The present TCR beta chain was sequenced within a study of T cell clonality in common variable immunodeficiency. The method was immunoSEQ multiplex PCR; TCRdb's version includes in-frame clones alone and lacks a portion of them. This sample carries 25,000 to 30,000 clones and no singletons, and roughly 3.2% goes to the top ten. Findings of the study overall: Reportedly, TCR beta sequences from common variable immunodeficiency showed fewer deletions and N-nucleotide insertions.

This clone was picked up many times. Its antigen is still unknown. The read halts 3 residues ahead of the CDR3 end, with the missing end drawn from the germline J gene. The ends lost 3 bases at V and 5 bases at J; junction bases unmatched: 7. The V gene's germline CDR1 is SGHVS and CDR2 FNYEAQ. CDR3 length equals 15 residues. Source material: peripheral blood mononuclear cells. This chain links TRBV7-6 with TRBJ1-5, with 7 bases aligning to TRBD1. This receptor was obtained from a human donor with common variable immunodeficiency. The CDR3: CASSFLQGSDQPQHF. CDR3 DNA (partial): TGTGCCAGCAGCTTCCTACAGGGGTCGGATCAGCCC.